A single T cell receptor beta chain is shown here with its context. The sample has other DNA sequences that encode this CDR3 too. The data were obtained in a study of shared clonotypes between healthy human individuals. V was trimmed by 2 bases and J by 4 bases, leaving 12 bases between them. The CDR3 sequence is 14 residues long. Germline V gives CDR1 KGHSH, CDR2 LQKENI. Sequencing used immunoSEQ multiplex PCR; TCRdb keeps in-frame clones, though not all of them. The sample holds some 1.5 million clones; more than 95% are singletons and the top ten take roughly 1.1%. This sequence was found in a man younger than 40 in good health. The sample consisted of naive CD4+ T cells sorted from blood. This sample's subset: CD45RA+ positively selected. The genes are TRBV18 and TRBJ2-7; D perhaps matches TRBD1 (6 bases). The CDR3 coding sequence is TGTGCCAGCTCACCAGGGACAACCACTTACGAGCAGTACTTC. This encodes CASSPGTTTYEQYF. Full variable domain (outside the CDR3, taken from reference TRBV18 and TRBJ2-7): NAGVMQNPRHLVRRRGQEARLRCSPMKGHSHVYWYRQLPEEGLKFMVYLQKENIIDESGMPKERFSAEFPKEGPSILRIQQVVRGDSAAYFCASSPGTTTYEQYFGPGTRLTVT.